The 20 T cell receptor beta chains reported below all come from one sample, sequenced in a study of cytomegalovirus exposure and HLA in healthy donors. Primers for the PCR totalled 60 Vbeta and 13 Jbeta. Clones were sequenced by immunoSEQ multiplex PCR, and TCRdb holds only the in-frame ones, with some missing. The sample yields about 110,000 clones, roughly three quarters seen once. The sequenced material came from PBMCs. The origin of the receptors is a man in his forties in good health and CMV-seronegative.

V is TRBV6-5 and J is TRBJ1-1; 7 positions match TRBD1. Germline CDR1 MNHEY, CDR2 SVGAGI. The length of the CDR3 is 14 residues. J lost 0 bases, V lost 7 bases, and 5 bases had no gene match. CDR3 loop: CASNGGQLNTEAFF. The CDR3 DNA follows: TGTGCCAGCAACGGGGGACAGCTGAACACTGAAGCTTTCTTT.

The chain has TRBV5-1 and TRBJ2-2, with 7 nucleotides matching TRBD1. Germline V gene sequence: CDR1 SGHRS, CDR2 YFSETQ. The CDR3 extends over 15 amino acids. The trim removed 4 bases at V and 5 bases at J, leaving 8 bases unmatched. The chain's CDR3 is CASSPERGLTGELFF. DNA for the CDR3: TGCGCCAGCAGCCCCGAGAGGGGGCTGACCGGGGAGCTGTTTTTT.

This rearrangement joins TRBV4-1 to TRBJ2-5, with 14 bases matching TRBD2. The germline gives CDR1 MGHRA, CDR2 YSYEKL. Unmatched junction bases numbered 12, after V lost 4 bases and J lost 5 bases. The CDR3 length is 18 residues. CDR3 DNA sequence: TGCGCCAGCAGCCGAGGAGATCGACTAGCGGGGGGGCCGGAGACCCAGTACTTC. Amino acids: CASSRGDRLAGGPETQYF.

V is TRBV5-1 and J is TRBJ1-2; 9 nucleotides line up with TRBD1. The CDR3 contains 13 residues. Germline CDR1 SGHRS, CDR2 YFSETQ. With 2 bases clipped from V and 6 bases from J, the junction kept 2 bases outside the gene matches. As DNA, the CDR3 is TGCGCCAGCAGCTTAACAGGGGGCGATGGCTACACCTTC. It encodes CASSLTGGDGYTF. Based on the CDR3 plus reference TRBV5-1 and TRBJ1-2, the full variable domain is KAGVTQTPRYLIKTRGQQVTLSCSPISGHRSVSWYQQTPGQGLQFLFEYFSETQRNKGNFPGRFSGRQFSNSRSEMNVSTLELGDSALYLCASSLTGGDGYTFGSGTRLTVV.

The chain is built from TRBV2 and TRBJ2-2; TRBD1 agrees at 7 bases. The CDR3 totals 15 residues. In germline, CDR1 is SNHLY, CDR2 FYNNEI. Trimming at V came to 8 bases and at J to 6 bases, leaving 12 bases not matched to a gene. The chain's CDR3 is CASGGQSIIAGELFF. The CDR3 region has the DNA TGTGCCAGCGGGGGACAGTCCATAATAGCCGGGGAGCTGTTTTTT.

This chain connects TRBV10-3 to TRBJ2-1; D is ambiguous. Trimming cost V 4 bases and J 7 bases, with 20 bases left between them. The CDR3 contains 16 residues. Germline V gene lookup returns CDR1 ENHRY and CDR2 SYGVKD. The CDR3 nucleotides read TGTGCCATCAGTGTAGGTGAGCGCCCACCTCAAAATGAGCAGTTCTTC. Translated: CAISVGERPPQNEQFF.

The chain recombines TRBV4-1 with TRBJ2-1; D possibly corresponds to TRBD2 (5 bases). Germline CDR1 is MGHRA and CDR2 is YSYEKL. The CDR3 is 20 residues long. Trimming pared 0 bases from V and 5 bases from J, leaving 26 bases between. CDR3 sequence (DNA): TGCGCCAGCAGCCAAGATGTCGTGAGTACTAGTACCTTTCGGGACAATGAGCAGTTCTTC. Its translation: CASSQDVVSTSTFRDNEQFF.

The rearrangement links TRBV5-1 to TRBJ1-1, with 7 bases matching TRBD1. Germline lookup yields CDR1 SGHRS and CDR2 YFSETQ. This CDR3 has 13 amino acids. The J segment lost 0 bases and the V segment lost 6 bases, leaving 2 bases of the junction unmatched. CDR3 loop: CASKGQMNTEAFF. The CDR3 DNA reads as TGCGCCAGCAAGGGACAGATGAACACTGAAGCTTTCTTT.

This rearrangement joins TRBV30 to TRBJ2-7, with 11 nucleotides matching TRBD2. The CDR3 loop spans 13 amino acids. Germline loops: CDR1 GTSNPN, CDR2 SVGIG (reference sequence). V gave up 4 bases and J gave up 4 bases; unmatched junction bases: 3. The CDR3 bases are TGTGCCTGGACTAGCGGGAGGAAGTACGAGCAGTACTTC. This sequence encodes CAWTSGRKYEQYF.

The gene calls are TRBV21-1 and TRBJ1-2; the listed D gene, TRBD1, was not tested against the DNA. TRBV21-1 is designated a pseudogene. This CDR3 is 16 amino acids long. The CDR3 protein is CASSKYHRAGCYGYTF. For the CDR3, the DNA is TGTGCCAGCAGCAAATATCACAGGGCTGGGTGCTATGGCTACACCTTC.

This clone appeared once. The V and J genes are TRBV29-1 and TRBJ2-1; TRBD2 matches 10 bases. The V gene end was trimmed by 3 bases and the J gene end by 4 bases; junction bases not matched to a gene: 6. The germline V gene has CDR1 SQVTM and CDR2 ANQGSEA. This CDR3 has 15 amino acids. This CDR3 is CSVDGEREGYNEQFF. The CDR3 coding sequence is TGCAGCGTTGATGGTGAGCGGGAGGGTTACAATGAGCAGTTCTTC.

The sample holds a few counts of this clone. The rearrangement joins TRBV6-5 to TRBJ2-3; 10 bases are a match to TRBD2. CDR1 MNHEY and CDR2 SVGAGI come from the germline V gene. The CDR3 totals 14 residues. Unmatched junction bases numbered 6, after V lost 6 bases and J lost 6 bases. The CDR3 reads CASRLSGRYDTQYF. CDR3 bases: TGTGCCAGCAGACTTAGCGGGAGGTACGATACGCAGTATTTT.

Only a few counts were recorded for this clone. The chain is built from TRBV19 and TRBJ2-7, with TRBD1 matching 7 bases. There are 13 residues in the CDR3. V was pared by 4 bases and J by 3 bases, with 3 bases of the junction left unmatched. CDR1 and CDR2 (germline): LNHDA, SQIVND (reference sequence). As DNA, the CDR3 is TGTGCCAGTAGTAAGACAGGGAACTACGAGCAGTACTTC. It is translated as CASSKTGNYEQYF.

V is TRBV7-2 and J is TRBJ2-2; 10 positions agree with TRBD2. The trim removed 5 bases at V and 4 bases at J, leaving 4 bases unmatched. The CDR3 extends over 15 amino acids. The germline V gene encodes CDR1 SGHTA and CDR2 FQGNSA. Here the CDR3 reads CASSPGLATTGELFF. CDR3 DNA: TGTGCCAGCAGCCCGGGACTAGCGACCACCGGGGAGCTGTTTTTT.

This clone has more than one count but fewer than ten. CDR3 in DNA: TGTGCCAGCAGCGAATTGGGGGGTGACTATGGCTACACCTTC. It is translated as CASSELGGDYGYTF. The rearrangement uses TRBV9 and TRBJ1-2; D might be TRBD1 (5 bases). V was shortened by 3 bases and J by 3 bases, with 12 bases between the two germline ends. There are 14 residues in the CDR3. Germline loops: CDR1 SGDLS, CDR2 YYNGEE.

The J gene is TRBJ2-7, the V gene TRBV28; 8 bases agree with TRBD1. Trimming at V came to 3 bases and at J to 0 bases, leaving 7 bases not matched to a gene. Germline loops: CDR1 MDHEN, CDR2 SYDVKM. The CDR3 is made up of 16 amino acids. The CDR3 DNA reads as TGTGCCAGCAGTTTCAACAGGGGGTACTACTCCTACGAGCAGTACTTC. This codes for CASSFNRGYYSYEQYF.

The V and J genes are TRBV7-2 and TRBJ1-5; weak D call: TRBD1 (6 bases). CDR3 length equals 16 residues. Trimming cost V 0 bases and J 3 bases, with 12 bases left between them. Germline CDR1 is SGHTA and CDR2 is FQGNSA. The CDR3 DNA reads TGTGCCAGCAGCTTAGCGGGGGGGCCGATCAATCAGCCCCAGCATTTT. Protein: CASSLAGGPINQPQHF.

The chain couples TRBV27 to TRBJ1-1; 8 nucleotides agree with TRBD1. The CDR3 has 14 amino acids. J lost 4 bases, V lost 5 bases, and 6 bases had no gene match. Germline lookup yields CDR1 MNHEY and CDR2 SMNVEV (reference sequence). CDR3 in DNA: TGTGCCAGCAGTCCCCAAGACAGGGGCACTGAAGCTTTCTTT. Its protein is CASSPQDRGTEAFF.

The CDR3 bases are TGTGCCACCAGCAGAGATCGTGGCAGGAACACTGAAGCTTTCTTT. Protein product: CATSRDRGRNTEAFF. The chain combines TRBV15 with TRBJ1-1, with D uncertain. Germline V lookup: CDR1 LNHNV, CDR2 YYDKDF (reference sequence). CDR3 size: 15 residues. Between the trimmed V and J ends, which lost 0 bases and 1 base, there was a span of 9 bases.

This chain uses TRBV28 with TRBJ2-7, with 8 bases identical to TRBD1. Trimming removed 3 bases from V and 1 base from J; junction bases left unmatched: 5. CDR3 length: 15 residues. The germline CDR1 and CDR2 sequences are MDHEN and SYDVKM. The CDR3 loop is CASSFGQGRSYEQYF. The CDR3, as DNA: TGTGCCAGCAGTTTCGGACAGGGACGTTCCTACGAGCAGTACTTC.